The rows below give T cell receptor beta chains drawn from one sample of a study of T cell responses to AZD1222 COVID-19 vaccine. Sequenced by immunoSEQ multiplex PCR; TCRdb stores in-frame clones only, minus some. The table has some 150,000 clones, just over 90% seen once. The sample in question was peripheral blood, obtained on day 0 of MenACWY control vaccination. The receptors derive from an adult in good health. CDR3s include the opening cysteine and the closing phenylalanine or tryptophan. A D gene is named only where the DNA matches it firmly.

j_gene | v_gene | d_gene | CDR3aa
TRBJ2-7 | TRBV4-3 | . | CASSQGPYYEQYF
TRBJ1-6 | TRBV5-1 | . | CASRAPEEGIRSPLHF
TRBJ1-4 | TRBV7-9 | . | CASSLIQGLNEKLFF
TRBJ1-2 | TRBV7-9 | . | CASSFSGEHGYTF
TRBJ1-3 | TRBV7-6 | TRBD1 | CASSLAPTGISGNTIYF
TRBJ2-1 | TRBV15 | . | CATSRPQLEQFF
TRBJ1-1 | TRBV4-3 | . | CASSQVSGLAAEAFF
TRBJ2-5 | TRBV2 | TRBD2 | CASSEFSGVARETQYF
TRBJ2-2 | TRBV14 | . | CASSRGTYTGELFF
TRBJ1-4 | TRBV7-8 | . | CASSSGRAEEKLFF
TRBJ2-1 | TRBV10-3 | . | CATEGGTLLPNEQFF
TRBJ2-1 | TRBV12-5 | . | CASGLSGYNEQFF
TRBJ1-2 | TRBV2 | . | CASSDVSSRSNYGYTF
TRBJ2-7 | TRBV12-3/TRBV12-4 | . | CASTPGPGEQYF
TRBJ1-6 | TRBV25-1 | TRBD1 | CASSAPTGNPYNSPLHF
TRBJ1-5 | TRBV10-3 | . | CAISVGNQPQHF
TRBJ2-3 | TRBV2 | . | CASTLDIFTDTQYF
TRBJ1-4 | TRBV4-1 | TRBD1 | CASSQGQGFEKLFF
TRBJ2-2 | TRBV4-1 | TRBD2 | CASSQPAGVYNTGELFF
TRBJ1-1 | TRBV19 | . | CASSRGGNTEAFF
TRBJ2-7 | TRBV3-1/TRBV3-2 | . | CASSQDGRSYEQYF
TRBJ2-3 | TRBV4-2 | . | CASSQGILDTQYF
TRBJ2-6 | TRBV6-2/TRBV6-3 | . | CASSYSSGTTSGANVLTF
TRBJ2-3 | TRBV19 | . | CASRVGVRAIDTQYF
TRBJ1-1 | TRBV10-3 | . | CAITSPGNTEAFF
TRBJ2-7 | TRBV7-9 | TRBD1 | CASSAPGQGSYEQYF
TRBJ2-3 | TRBV6-4 | TRBD2 | CASSDSGLAGVTDTQYF